This T cell receptor (beta chain) originates from a study of T cells in Graves' hyperthyroidism and ophthalmopathy. Regarding the study as a whole: Onset of ophthalmopathy came a median 6.5 months after the model predicted it.

What was amplified from RNA transcripts were TCR beta CDR3 regions. The study used the HTBI primer set for a first-round RT-PCR of the TCR CDR3. TCRdb recomputed calls from the multiplex PCR reads with MiXCR, one row per CDR3 protein. The table has 750,000 to 950,000 distinct CDR3 sequences, 38% seen once. As to this clonotype: The antigen remains undetermined.

The sequenced sample consisted of blood. The TCR comes from a man younger than 35 with Graves' hyperthyroidism.

In DNA, the CDR3 is TGCAGCGGTGGGGGGTCCGACGAGCAGTACTTC. It yields the protein CSGGGSDEQYF. V usage is TRBV29-1 and J usage is TRBJ2-7, with D possibly matching TRBD2 (6 bases). Trimming shortened V by 7 bases and J by 5 bases, and 12 bases separated the two germline ends. The CDR3 runs to 11 residues. Germline CDR1 is SQVTM and CDR2 is ANQGSEA.